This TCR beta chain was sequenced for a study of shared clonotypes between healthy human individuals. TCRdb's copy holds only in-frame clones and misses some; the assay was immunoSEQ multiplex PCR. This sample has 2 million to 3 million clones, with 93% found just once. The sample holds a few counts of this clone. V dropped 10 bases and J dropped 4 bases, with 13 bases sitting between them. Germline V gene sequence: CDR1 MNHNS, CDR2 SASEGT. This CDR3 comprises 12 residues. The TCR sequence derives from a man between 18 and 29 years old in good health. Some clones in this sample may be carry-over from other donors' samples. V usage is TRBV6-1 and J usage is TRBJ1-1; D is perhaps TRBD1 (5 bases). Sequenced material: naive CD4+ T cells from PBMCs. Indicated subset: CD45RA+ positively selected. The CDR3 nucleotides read TGTGCCACCGCTTGGGGGAGCACTGAAGCTTTCTTT. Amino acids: CATAWGSTEAFF.